The T cell receptor beta chain described here comes from a study of OX40 agonist ivuxolimab in advanced cancers. Assay: immunoSEQ multiplex PCR; the TCRdb copy retains only in-frame clones and omits some. The sample lists nearly 50,000 clones, more than 70% seen once, with roughly 0.67% in the top ten. This receptor was taken from an adult with an advanced solid tumor such as melanoma, head and neck, liver or kidney cancer. The material sequenced was CD4+ or CD8+ T cells sorted from blood, taken in a trial of the OX40 agonist ivuxolimab.

CDR3 region: CASISGGLNQPQHF. CDR3 sequence (DNA): TGTGCCAGCATCTCAGGGGGCCTCAATCAGCCCCAGCATTTT. V is TRBV27 and J is TRBJ1-5; 8 bases line up with TRBD1. The CDR3 contains 14 residues. V shed 7 bases and J 3 bases; nucleotides not matched to a gene: 5. The germline CDR1 and CDR2 sequences are MNHEY and SMNVEV (reference sequence).